One sample yielded the 7 T cell receptor beta chains listed below, sequenced in a study of blood T cell repertoires in COVID-19. Generated by immunoSEQ multiplex PCR, the TCRdb table keeps only in-frame clones and is missing some. The table includes hundreds of thousands of clones, approximately 90% detected once. Sequenced: peripheral blood. The receptor set was obtained from a woman aged 25 to 39 with active or convalescent COVID-19.

The gene calls are TRBV5-1 and TRBJ2-3; a weak D match, TRBD2 (5 bases). The ends were cut back, 4 bases at V and 0 bases at J, with 15 bases in the middle. This CDR3 has 16 amino acids. Germline V lookup: CDR1 SGHRS, CDR2 YFSETQ. The CDR3 loop is CASSPVPGGSTDTQYF. DNA for the CDR3: TGCGCCAGCAGCCCTGTGCCGGGCGGGAGCACAGATACGCAGTATTTT.

This rearrangement joins TRBV18 to TRBJ1-1; D not certain. The CDR3 runs 11 residues. Trimming left V 5 bases short and J 6 bases short, with 7 bases between. Per the germline V gene, CDR1 is KGHSH and CDR2 is LQKENI. CDR3 region: CASSFGAEAFF. DNA of the CDR3: TGTGCCAGCTCATTCGGGGCTGAAGCTTTCTTT. Full variable domain (outside the CDR3, taken from reference TRBV18 and TRBJ1-1): NAGVMQNPRHLVRRRGQEARLRCSPMKGHSHVYWYRQLPEEGLKFMVYLQKENIIDESGMPKERFSAEFPKEGPSILRIQQVVRGDSAAYFCASSFGAEAFFGQGTRLTVV.

The chain couples TRBV9 to TRBJ2-3, with 10 bases matching TRBD2. In germline, CDR1 is SGDLS, CDR2 YYNGEE. This CDR3 region has 17 residues. V shed 4 bases, J shed 6 bases, and the junction held 14 bases outside the gene matches. The CDR3 DNA follows: TGTGCCAGCAGCCCAAAGCCTAGCGGGGGCACTGGGGATACGCAGTATTTT. The encoded protein is CASSPKPSGGTGDTQYF.

This rearrangement joins TRBV7-9 to TRBJ1-1, with no clear D. The V gene's germline CDR1 is SEHNR and CDR2 FQNEAQ (reference sequence). This CDR3 is built from 13 residues. With 5 bases removed from V and 2 bases from J, the gap between germline ends came to 9 bases. CDR3 sequence (DNA): TGTGCCAGCAGCGTTTATATAAACACTGAAGCTTTCTTT. This codes for CASSVYINTEAFF.

The CDR3, as DNA: TGTGCCAGCAGTCCGATATCGGGAGAGCAGTTCTTC. As protein: CASSPISGEQFF. This sequence joins TRBV6-5 and TRBJ2-1, with D tentatively TRBD2 (5 bases). CDR1 and CDR2 (germline): MNHEY, SVGAGI. CDR3 size: 12 residues. The V end was cut by 5 bases, the J end by 10 bases, with 12 bases between.

This clone was counted between two and nine times. The chain combines TRBV11-2 with TRBJ1-6; D is ambiguous. The V gene's germline CDR1 is SGHAT and CDR2 FQNNGV. CDR3 length: 15 residues. V lost 2 bases and J lost 8, with 13 bases in between. This chain's CDR3 is CASSLMRGGDSPLHF. The CDR3 DNA reads TGTGCCAGCAGCTTAATGCGAGGTGGCGATTCACCCCTCCACTTT.

J is TRBJ2-1 and V is TRBV29-1; perhaps TRBD2 as D (5 bases). CDR3 length equals 16 residues. The V gene lost 7 bases and the J gene lost 0 bases, with 19 bases spanning the gap. CDR1 and CDR2 from the germline V gene are SQVTM and ANQGSEA. The DNA of the CDR3 is TGCAGCGCTAAAGAGGGAGCGTTTAGCTCCTACAATGAGCAGTTCTTC. This translates into CSAKEGAFSSYNEQFF.